The present T cell receptor (beta chain) was sequenced within a study of breast tumors, draining lymph nodes, adjacent tissues. Study-wide points: Compared with lymph nodes, tumors were less diverse; compared with nontumor tissue, more. Tumor T cell lymph node origin was a supported hypothesis, not proven. Luminal-like breast cancer showed significantly greater tumor-nontumor repertoire similarity than basal-like breast cancer did. Most tumor T cells seemingly derive from lymph node, then expand in tumor.

This CDR3 region has 13 residues. The germline V gene has CDR1 SEHNR and CDR2 FQNEAQ (reference sequence). V was shortened by 2 bases and J by 5 bases, with 7 bases between the two germline ends. TCRdb redid the calling of the multiplex PCR reads with MiXCR, one entry per CDR3 protein. Among about 130,000 distinct CDR3 sequences listed, approximately 20% were seen once. This clonotype was counted many times. The antigen is not known. Samples came from axillary lymph nodes draining the breast cancer. The V gene is TRBV7-9, the J gene TRBJ2-1, with D possibly TRBD2 on 5 matching bases. This receptor was obtained from a female donor with breast cancer. Some clones in this sample may be carry-over from other donors' samples. The sequenced material came from axillary lymph node tissue. The CDR3 DNA follows: TGTGCCAGCAGCTTATCCGGGGACAATGAGCAGTTCTTC. Its translation is CASSLSGDNEQFF.